These 4 T cell receptor beta chains were sequenced from one sample in a study of blood T cell repertoires in COVID-19 (TCRdb year 2020). Library preparation employed the immunoSEQ multiplex PCR assay. TCRdb limited this immuneACCESS table to in-frame rearrangements with V and J called. A share of clones is missing; checked studies link under half to unresolved V genes, and the rest is unexplained. Present in this sample are 35,000 to 45,000 clones, 87% of which were seen just once. Roughly 7.2% of the sample goes to the ten largest clones. The sequenced material came from peripheral blood. These receptor sequences come from a human donor in a cohort sampled during active COVID-19.

This clone was counted once. V usage is TRBV27 and J usage is TRBJ2-5; 14 nucleotides match TRBD2. The CDR3 sequence is 15 residues long. Germline V gene sequence: CDR1 MNHEY, CDR2 SMNVEV (reference sequence). J lost 6 bases, V lost 5 bases, and 5 bases had no gene match. The CDR3 spells CASSMGTSGSQTQYF. CDR3 coding DNA: TGTGCCAGCAGTATGGGGACTAGCGGGAGTCAGACCCAGTACTTC.

This clone was counted a few times. This chain joins TRBV6-2 or TRBV6-3 and TRBJ1-2, with a tentative D call TRBD1 (5 bases). The CDR3 has 18 amino acids. Germline V gene sequence: CDR1 MNHEY, CDR2 SVGEGT. V was trimmed by 0 bases and J by 0 bases, leaving 17 bases between them. Written as DNA, the CDR3 is TGTGCCAGCAGTTACTCGATATCCCCGACAGTAACTAACTATGGCTACACCTTC. It is translated as CASSYSISPTVTNYGYTF.

The chain uses TRBV5-1 and TRBJ2-1; unclear D gene. Germline assignment: CDR1 SGHRS and CDR2 YFSETQ. V was shortened by 4 bases and J by 0 bases, with 14 bases between the two germline ends. The length of the CDR3 is 16 residues. CDR3 region: CASSRSFRSSYNEQFF. Written as DNA, the CDR3 is TGCGCCAGCAGCCGCAGTTTCCGGAGCTCCTACAATGAGCAGTTCTTC.

J is TRBJ1-1 and V is TRBV19, with a weak D call TRBD1 (5 bases). Trimming took 4 bases from V and 4 from J, leaving 10 bases between them. CDR1 and CDR2 from the germline V gene are LNHDA and SQIVND (reference sequence). The CDR3 spans 13 residues. The CDR3 nucleotides read TGTGCCAGTAGTAACCGACAGCGCACTGAAGCTTTCTTT. Translating it yields CASSNRQRTEAFF.